The clone carrying this T cell receptor beta chain was found once. Per the original methods: Reference gene primer amplification yielded estimated nucleated cell counts. This table comes from immunoSEQ multiplex PCR, and its TCRdb copy is limited to in-frame clones, with some not included. V, J and clone size reflect that table, while D and trimming were determined from the DNA. The sample shows over 200,000 clones, over 75% of them seen only once. Germline V CDR1 and CDR2: SQVTM, ANQGSEA. V dropped 3 bases and J dropped 7 bases, with 15 bases sitting between them. The length of the CDR3 is 13 residues. Two negative PCRs, clearance, or symptom resolution were required of recovered Cohort 3 donors. The sample is drawn from a study of blood T cell repertoires in COVID-19. Overall study: PBMCs, B-cell-depleted T cells, or T cells provided the cDNA or gDNA that made up the material.

The origin of this receptor is a woman aged 50 to 60 who had recovered from COVID-19. The chain employs TRBV29-1 and TRBJ1-1; possibly TRBD1 for D (5 bases). Sample: PBMCs or T cells enriched from blood (not recorded which). The CDR3 DNA sequence: TGCAGCGTTGAGCCCTCAGGGTTTGGTGAAGCTTTCTTT. As protein: CSVEPSGFGEAFF.